The 25 T cell receptor beta chains below come from one sample, sequenced in a study of shared clonotypes between healthy human individuals (dated by TCRdb to the early 2020s). Library creation used the immunoSEQ multiplex PCR assay. TCRdb took over this immuneACCESS table, retaining in-frame rearrangements with V and J assigned. Such tables are incomplete; in checked studies, under half of the missing clones stem from an unresolved V gene, and the remainder is unexplained. In this sample the table shows a few million clones, 90% to 97% of which occur a single time. In total, the top ten clones hold over 0.1% of the sample. Sequencing input: naive CD4+ T cells sorted from blood. Per the publication, the cell subset or site label means: CD45RA+ positively selected. These TCRs come from a man aged 18 to 29 in good health.

The chain has TRBV9 and TRBJ2-7, with D unclear. CDR1 and CDR2 from the germline V gene are SGDLS and YYNGEE. V dropped 4 bases and J dropped 4 bases, with 15 bases sitting between them. This CDR3 contains 14 residues. CDR3 amino acids: CASSSPPTLYEQYF. CDR3 DNA: TGTGCCAGCAGCTCCCCTCCGACCCTTTACGAGCAGTACTTC.

The V call is TRBV19, the J call TRBJ2-3; 8 positions match TRBD1. The ends lost 9 bases at V and 3 bases at J; junction bases unmatched: 8. Germline CDR1 is LNHDA and CDR2 is SQIVND (reference sequence). The CDR3 totals 14 residues. For the CDR3, the DNA is TGTGCCAGCGGACGGACAGGGAATACAGATACGCAGTATTTT. It translates to CASGRTGNTDTQYF.

The CDR3 is CASSLEAVLYGYTF. The CDR3 nucleotides are TGTGCCAGCAGCTTAGAGGCGGTCCTATATGGCTACACCTTC. J is TRBJ1-2 and V is TRBV11-2; unclear D gene. Germline V gene data show CDR1 as SGHAT and CDR2 as FQNNGV. V was pared by 0 bases and J by 5 bases, with 10 bases between. The CDR3 loop spans 14 amino acids.

This chain connects TRBV5-5 to TRBJ1-4; D remains unclear. The V and J ends lost 3 bases and 7 bases respectively, with 10 bases between them. CDR1 and CDR2 from the germline V gene are SGHKS and YYEKEE (reference sequence). This CDR3 contains 13 residues. The CDR3 sequence: CASSSQRIEKLFF. The CDR3 coding sequence is TGTGCCAGCAGCTCCCAAAGGATTGAAAAACTGTTTTTT.

This clone was seen only a few times. Distinct nucleotide sequences in the sample also encode this CDR3. This chain uses TRBV19 with TRBJ1-5; D may be TRBD1 (5 bases). Trimming stripped 4 bases from V and 0 bases from J, with 7 bases between. The CDR3 loop spans 14 amino acids. Germline V CDR1 and CDR2: LNHDA, SQIVND (reference sequence). The CDR3 DNA sequence: TGTGCCAGTAGTACCCAGGGTAGCAATCAGCCCCAGCATTTT. Translated: CASSTQGSNQPQHF.

This sequence joins TRBV6-5 and TRBJ1-1; 8 bases match TRBD1. J was trimmed by 4 bases and V by 4 bases; bases with no gene match: 5. This CDR3 spans 14 amino acids. The germline V gene has CDR1 MNHEY and CDR2 SVGAGI. CDR3 nucleotides: TGTGCCAGCAGTTTCTCAGGGGGCGGCACTGAAGCTTTCTTT. Translated: CASSFSGGGTEAFF.

This clone was counted once. J is TRBJ2-3 and V is TRBV5-6; TRBD1 is a possible D gene (6 bases). The CDR3 sequence is 15 residues long. V was cut by 4 bases and J by 1 base, with 13 bases left in between. Germline V gives CDR1 SGHDT, CDR2 YYEEEE. The CDR3 here is CASSPQQGGTDTQYF. As DNA, the CDR3 is TGTGCCAGCAGCCCACAACAGGGAGGCACAGATACGCAGTATTTT.

This chain connects TRBV6-6 to TRBJ2-1; D gene uncertain. The CDR3 extends over 12 amino acids. Trimming removed 6 bases at V and 7 bases at J, with 10 bases between. CDR1 MNHNY and CDR2 SVGAGI come from the germline V gene (reference sequence). The CDR3 region is CASSKLVNEQFF. As DNA, the CDR3 is TGTGCCAGCAGCAAGCTTGTAAATGAGCAGTTCTTC.

The chain is built from TRBV7-8 and TRBJ2-1, with 7 positions matching TRBD2. Germline V gene lookup returns CDR1 SGHVS and CDR2 FQNEAQ. This CDR3 is 16 amino acids long. V dropped 4 bases and J dropped 3; count of bases not matched to a gene: 9. CDR3 sequence: CASSSALAAYYNEQFF. CDR3 bases: TGTGCCAGCAGCTCCGCCCTAGCGGCCTACTACAATGAGCAGTTCTTC.

The chain carries TRBV25-1 and TRBJ2-3; 8 bases agree with TRBD1. The CDR3 consists of 14 residues. Trimming cost V 5 bases and J 6 bases; bases outside gene matches: 7. Germline CDR1 is MGHDK and CDR2 is SYGVNS. The CDR3 here is CASSRQGKGDTQYF. CDR3 sequence (DNA): TGTGCCAGCAGTCGACAGGGGAAGGGGGATACGCAGTATTTT.

The V gene is TRBV4-1, the J gene TRBJ1-4; possibly TRBD1 for D (5 bases). The CDR3 consists of 16 residues. Germline V gene sequence: CDR1 MGHRA, CDR2 YSYEKL. Deletions cut 3 bases from V and 0 bases from J, with 11 bases between. This CDR3 reads CASSHVRGATNEKLFF. Here the CDR3 DNA reads TGCGCCAGCAGCCATGTCCGGGGGGCAACTAATGAAAAACTGTTTTTT.

This sequence joins TRBV29-1 and TRBJ1-6; 7 bases are shared with TRBD1. Germline CDR1 reads SQVTM; CDR2 reads ANQGSEA. The length of the CDR3 is 14 residues. Trimming at V came to 6 bases and at J to 5 bases, leaving 7 bases not matched to a gene. CDR3: CSVTQGSDNSPLHF. CDR3 coding DNA: TGCAGCGTAACACAGGGGTCGGATAATTCACCCCTCCACTTT.

This clone was seen just once. The chain couples TRBV10-3 to TRBJ2-7, with D tentatively TRBD2 (5 bases). CDR1 is ENHRY, CDR2 SYGVKD, per germline. The CDR3 is made up of 14 amino acids. Trimming cost V 6 bases and J 0 bases, with 12 bases left between them. The CDR3 spells CAIRVSRDSYEQYF. In DNA form, the CDR3 reads TGTGCCATCAGAGTCTCACGGGACTCCTACGAGCAGTACTTC.

The V and J genes are TRBV20-1 and TRBJ1-2; no clear D. Germline-derived CDR1 and CDR2 are DFQATT and SNEGSKA (reference sequence). Trimming took 6 bases from V and 4 from J, leaving 9 bases between them. The CDR3 is made up of 11 amino acids. Here the CDR3 DNA reads TGCAGTGCCCTGACACGCTATGGCTACACCTTC. Protein: CSALTRYGYTF.

The chain combines TRBV9 with TRBJ2-1; D gene unclear. V was pared by 0 bases and J by 9 bases, with 16 bases between. This CDR3 is 15 amino acids long. CDR1 is SGDLS and CDR2 is YYNGEE in the germline V gene. CDR3 sequence (DNA): TGTGCCAGCAGCGTAGAAGGTATCCCCCAATCTGAGCAGTTCTTC. Protein: CASSVEGIPQSEQFF.

This chain links TRBV6-5 with TRBJ2-7; no firm D call. This CDR3 contains 11 residues. V lost 6 bases to trimming and J lost 13 bases, with 16 bases between them. Germline V gene lookup returns CDR1 MNHEY and CDR2 SVGAGI. CDR3 nucleotide sequence: TGTGCCAGCAGCAAAGGCTCCGAGCTCTACTTC. This encodes CASSKGSELYF.

As for this clone: Sequence at one end of the junction differs from germline and may be a read error. The chain employs TRBV5-1 and TRBJ2-1, with D perhaps matching TRBD1 (6 bases). The CDR3 spans 14 residues. Germline CDR1 reads SGHRS; CDR2 reads YFSETQ. The CDR3 DNA reads TGCGCCAGCACCTTGGAGGACAGACACAATGAGCAGTTCTTC. Translated: CASTLEDRHNEQFF.

In nucleotides, the CDR3 is TGCGCCAGCTACCGCGGAACTAGCGGGAGTGGTATCACGCAGTATTTT. Translating gives CASYRGTSGSGITQYF. The chain combines TRBV5-1 with TRBJ2-3; 11 bases are a match to TRBD2. V dropped 7 bases and J dropped 9; count of bases not matched to a gene: 16. Germline V lookup: CDR1 SGHRS, CDR2 YFSETQ. The CDR3 runs to 16 residues.

This clone showed up just once. The rearrangement uses TRBV25-1 and TRBJ2-5; D remains unclear. Deletions cut 4 bases from V and 5 bases from J, with 8 bases between. CDR1 MGHDK and CDR2 SYGVNS come from the germline V gene. This CDR3 region has 12 residues. The CDR3 nucleotides read TGTGCCAGCAGTGGGTGGACGGAGACCCAGTACTTC. Translation: CASSGWTETQYF. The full variable domain, completed using reference TRBV25-1 and TRBJ2-5, is EADIYQTPRYLVIGTGKKITLECSQTMGHDKMYWYQQDPGMELHLIHYSYGVNSTEKGDLSSESTVSRIRTEHFPLTLESARPSHTSQYLCASSGWTETQYFGPGTRLLVL.

In this sample, this clone turned up a few times. J is TRBJ1-2 and V is TRBV2; no firm D call. There are 13 residues in the CDR3. Germline V CDR1 and CDR2: SNHLY, FYNNEI. Trimming took 2 bases from V and 8 from J, leaving 12 bases between them. For the CDR3, the DNA is TGTGCCAGCAGTGAACTTGGGCCCGGCGGCTACACCTTC. This encodes CASSELGPGGYTF.

CDR3 amino acids: CASGELPGTGGGIRGYTF. The CDR3 bases are TGTGCTAGTGGTGAACTACCCGGGACAGGGGGCGGGATTCGTGGCTACACCTTC. The J gene is TRBJ1-2, the V gene TRBV12-5; 12 nucleotides align to TRBD1. V was clipped by 5 bases and J by 7 bases; unmatched bases: 17. CDR3 length: 18 amino acids. Germline-derived CDR1 and CDR2 are LGHNT and FRNRAP.

CDR3 sequence reads: CATSRGAADSPLHF. The CDR3, as DNA: TGTGCCACCTCGAGGGGGGCGGCGGATTCACCCCTCCACTTT. The chain uses TRBV6-1 and TRBJ1-6; maybe TRBD1 (6 bases). CDR1 and CDR2 (germline): MNHNS, SASEGT. With 10 bases removed from V and 8 bases from J, the gap between germline ends came to 18 bases. The CDR3 sequence is 14 residues long.

The chain has TRBV5-1 and TRBJ2-2, with 7 bases lining up with TRBD1. The CDR3 contains 16 residues. Per the germline V gene, CDR1 is SGHRS and CDR2 is YFSETQ. With V trimmed by 4 bases and J by 4 bases, 10 bases remained unmatched. The CDR3: CASSRQGDFSTGELFF. The CDR3 nucleotides read TGCGCCAGCAGCAGACAGGGAGATTTTAGCACCGGGGAGCTGTTTTTT. The whole variable domain, filled in from reference TRBV5-1 and TRBJ2-2, reads KAGVTQTPRYLIKTRGQQVTLSCSPISGHRSVSWYQQTPGQGLQFLFEYFSETQRNKGNFPGRFSGRQFSNSRSEMNVSTLELGDSALYLCASSRQGDFSTGELFFGEGSRLTVL.

A few counts support this clone. The rearrangement uses TRBV10-1 and TRBJ2-7; no reliable D call. This CDR3 region has 10 residues. Germline-derived CDR1 and CDR2 are WNHNN and SYGVQD (reference sequence). Trimming stripped 10 bases from V and 0 bases from J, with 4 bases between. The DNA of the CDR3 is TGCGCCACTCCCTCCTACGAGCAGTACTTC. Residues: CATPSYEQYF.

The V call is TRBV30, the J call TRBJ1-5; D may be TRBD1 (5 bases). This CDR3 spans 13 amino acids. Germline values: CDR1 GTSNPN, CDR2 SVGIG (reference sequence). V was pared by 8 bases and J by 2 bases, with 13 bases between. CDR3 region: CAPVGAGNQPQHF. The CDR3 coding sequence is TGTGCCCCGGTCGGGGCCGGCAATCAGCCCCAGCATTTT.